The present TCR beta chain was sequenced within a study of breast tumors, draining lymph nodes, adjacent tissues (dated by TCRdb to about 2016). General notes on the study: The study compared TCR beta repertoires across tumor, adjacent nontumor tissue and axillary lymph nodes from breast cancer patients. The study aimed to assess the relationships and possible T-cell exchange between tumor, surrounding tissue and draining lymph node repertoires in human breast cancer.

Broader findings and caveats from the paper: The study presented the conclusion that tumor T cells originate in lymph nodes as consistent with a hypothesis, not as something directly demonstrated. Tumor T-cell repertoires showed less diversity than lymph node repertoires and more diversity than nontumor tissue repertoires, and tumor T-cell repertoires showed preferential V and J gene usage. A scenario in which most tumor T cells derive from the lymph node and then expand within tumor tissue was judged to be consistent with the data. In luminal-like breast cancer, tumor and nontumor tissue repertoires resembled each other significantly more than in basal-like breast cancer.

The junction shows trimming of 5 bases on V and 5 bases on J, and the gene matches do not reach 7 bases of it. The germline V gene yields SGHTA for CDR1 and FQGNSA for CDR2. Including the terminal cysteine and phenylalanine, the CDR3 comprises 16 residues. Solely the CDR3 DNA is kept, with 48 bases framed from the first base. Instrument on record: Illumina HiSeq 2000. Multiplex PCR amplification was used to build the TCR beta chain libraries. The amplified TCR beta chain products were analyzed by high-throughput sequencing. TCRdb reprocessed the public reads (quality trimming at Q25 with fastp, clone calling with MiXCR) and kept in-frame beta chains. Rows with a matching CDR3 protein are joined into one entry that keeps the most common DNA and genes. The sample table shows about 63,000 distinct CDR3 sequences, and 57% are seen once. The ten biggest clones cover roughly 19% of the sample. About this clonotype itself: Its antigen target is currently unknown. No clone much larger than this one lies a single base away; base qualities are absent.

The sequence came from a female donor with breast cancer. Some clones in this sample may be carry-over from other donors' samples. This chain joins TRBV7-2 to TRBJ1-4, with TRBD1 matching 11 junction bases. What was sequenced was breast tumor tissue. CDR3 protein: CASSMDRGRGNEKLFF. The DNA sequence is as follows: TGTGCCAGCAGCATGGACAGGGGGCGCGGGAATGAAAAACTGTTTTTT.